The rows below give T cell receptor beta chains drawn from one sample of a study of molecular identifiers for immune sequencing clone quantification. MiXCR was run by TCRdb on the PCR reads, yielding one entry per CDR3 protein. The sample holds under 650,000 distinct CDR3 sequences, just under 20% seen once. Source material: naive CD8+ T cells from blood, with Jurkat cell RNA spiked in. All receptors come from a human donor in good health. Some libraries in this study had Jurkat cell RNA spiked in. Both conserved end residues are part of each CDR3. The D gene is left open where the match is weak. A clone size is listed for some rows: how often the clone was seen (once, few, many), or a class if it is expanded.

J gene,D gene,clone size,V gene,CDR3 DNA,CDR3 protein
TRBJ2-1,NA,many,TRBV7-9,TGTGCCAGCACCTCCGGTCAGGGTGCCTACAATGAGCAGTTCTTC,CASTSGQGAYNEQFF
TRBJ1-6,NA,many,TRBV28,TGTGCCAGCAGGCCCAAACCAAATAATTCACCCCTCCACTTT,CASRPKPNNSPLHF
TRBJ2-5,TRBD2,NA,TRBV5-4,TGTGCCAGCAGCACGGGGCTAGCGGGAGAGGAGACCCGGTACTTC,CASSTGLAGEETRYF
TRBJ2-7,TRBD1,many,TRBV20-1,TGCAGTGCCAGAGAACAGGGGAACCACGAGCAGTACTTC,CSAREQGNHEQYF
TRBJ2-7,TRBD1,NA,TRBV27,TGTGCCAGCAGTTCCACGACAGGGGGCTCCTACGAGCAGTACTTC,CASSSTTGGSYEQYF
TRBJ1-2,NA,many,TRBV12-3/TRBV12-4,TGTGCCAGCAGTTCACGGCATGGGAGCGTGCACTCTAACTATGGCTACACCTTC,CASSSRHGSVHSNYGYTF
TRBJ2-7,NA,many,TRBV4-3,TGCGCCAGCAGCCAAGATGGTCCTAGCCCGATCTACGAGCAGTACTTC,CASSQDGPSPIYEQYF
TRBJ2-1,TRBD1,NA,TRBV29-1,TGCAGCGTTGAATTCCTCCCGGGACAGGGAGCTGAGTGGGATGAGCAGTTCTTC,CSVEFLPGQGAEWDEQFF
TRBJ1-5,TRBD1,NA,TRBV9,TGTGCCAGCAGCCCGGACAGGGTAGATCGGCCCCAGCATTTT,CASSPDRVDRPQHF
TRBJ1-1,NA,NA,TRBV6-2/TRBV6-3,TGTGCCGGCACCCCTAAGGAGACCCATCTGGACACTGAAGCTTTCTTT,CAGTPKETHLDTEAFF
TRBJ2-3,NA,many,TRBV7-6,TGTGCCAGCAGCTTCCGGGACACAAGCACAGATACGCAGTATTTT,CASSFRDTSTDTQYF
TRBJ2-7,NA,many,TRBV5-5,TGTGCCAGCAGTCAGTACTTGAAGGGGTCCTACGAGCAGTACTTC,CASSQYLKGSYEQYF
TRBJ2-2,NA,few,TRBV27,TGTGCCAGCAGCCCTGGACACCGGACCGGGGAGCTGTTTTTT,CASSPGHRTGELFF
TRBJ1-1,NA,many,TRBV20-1,TGCAGTGCTAGTTCCGACCAACGGTACGGCACTGAAGCTTTCTTT,CSASSDQRYGTEAFF
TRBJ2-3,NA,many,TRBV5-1,TGCGCCAGCAGCGTCAAATGGGAGGATACGCAGTATTTT,CASSVKWEDTQYF
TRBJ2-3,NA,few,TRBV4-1,TGCGCCAGCAGCCCTTTTAGCGGATTTAACACAGATACGCAGTATTTT,CASSPFSGFNTDTQYF
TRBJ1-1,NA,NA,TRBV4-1,TGCGCCAGCAGCCAGGCCCGCGACATGCTCTCGGAAGCTTTCTTT,CASSQARDMLSEAFF
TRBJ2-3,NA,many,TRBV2,TGTGCCAGCAGCACTGGAACTGACCACACAGATACGCAGTATTTT,CASSTGTDHTDTQYF
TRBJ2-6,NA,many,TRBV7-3,TGTGCCAGCAGCTTAAGTGGCTCTGGGGCCAACGTCCTGACTTTC,CASSLSGSGANVLTF
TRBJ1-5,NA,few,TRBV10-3,TGTGCCATCAGTGAGTCTGAAAGGGCTGGTCAGCCCCAGCATTTT,CAISESERAGQPQHF
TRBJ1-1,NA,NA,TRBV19,TGTGCCAGTACATGGGGGGTCAACACTGAAGCTTTCTTT,CASTWGVNTEAFF
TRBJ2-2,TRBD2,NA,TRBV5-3,TGTGCCAGCAGCCCGACTAGCTCCGGGGAGCTGTTTTTT,CASSPTSSGELFF
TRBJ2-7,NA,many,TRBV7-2,TGTGCCAGCAGCTTTGATGTGGGCAGGTGGTACGAGCAGTACTTC,CASSFDVGRWYEQYF
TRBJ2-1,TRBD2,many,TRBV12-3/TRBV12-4,TGTGCCAGCAGCCCGACTAGCGCTGACTACAATGAGCAGTTCTTC,CASSPTSADYNEQFF
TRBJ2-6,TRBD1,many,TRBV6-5,TGTGCCAGCAGCTGGACAGGGGGCGGTTTCTCTGGGGCCAACGTCCTGACTTTC,CASSWTGGGFSGANVLTF
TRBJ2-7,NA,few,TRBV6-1,TGTGCCAGCAATCGATACGAGCAGTACTTC,CASNRYEQYF
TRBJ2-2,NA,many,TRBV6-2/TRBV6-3,TGTGCCAGCAGTTACTCGGGGACCCCGTTGGAGCTGTTTTTT,CASSYSGTPLELFF
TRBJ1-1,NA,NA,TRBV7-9,TGTGCCAGCAGCTTAGAGACAGGCCCGGAAGCTTTCTTT,CASSLETGPEAFF
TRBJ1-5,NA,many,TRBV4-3,TGCGCCAGCAGCCAAGGCTGGCGGGGGGGCAATCAGCCCCAGCATTTT,CASSQGWRGGNQPQHF
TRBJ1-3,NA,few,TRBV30,TGTGCCTGGAGACTAAGGACGTTCTCTGGAAACACCATATATTTT,CAWRLRTFSGNTIYF
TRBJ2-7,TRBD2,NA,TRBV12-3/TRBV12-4,TGTGCCAGCAGCCTATCTGCGGGGGGAAGATACGAGCAGTACTTC,CASSLSAGGRYEQYF
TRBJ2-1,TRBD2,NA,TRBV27,TGTGCCAGCAGTTTAGTCCCAGGACTAGCGGACGACAATGAGCAGTTCTTC,CASSLVPGLADDNEQFF
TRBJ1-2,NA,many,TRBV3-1,TGTGCCAGCAGCCATGAGACAGCGCGCTATGGCTACACCTTC,CASSHETARYGYTF